The clone carrying this T cell receptor (beta chain) was counted only a few times. Its specificity is not known. The sample comes from a study of blood T cells in healthy people across ages. Turning to the study itself: Per every two T cells, about one barcoded beta molecule was captured by template switching. Findings and limits, study-wide: TCR beta diversity correlated strongly with naive T cell percentage.

Through a sample-barcoded 5' primer and a J-beta primer mix, a second PCR was run for about 6 to 11 cycles. Every sample gave at least 3 million paired-end reads containing CDR3. TCRdb recomputed calls from the 5' RACE reads with MiXCR, one row per CDR3 protein. The sample comprises about 1.4 million distinct CDR3 sequences, roughly 59% of which are singletons, and over 5.5% rests with the top ten. CDR3 length: 13 amino acids. The V gene end was trimmed by 7 bases and the J gene end by 6 bases; junction bases not matched to a gene: 9. Germline CDR1 SQVTM, CDR2 ANQGSEA. What was sequenced was blood. The chain combines TRBV29-1 with TRBJ2-1, with TRBD2 identical over 7 bases. The TCR sequence derives from a man between 18 and 29 years old in good health. The CDR3 DNA is TGCAGCGCCTGGGGGGGGTCGAGCAATGAGCAGTTCTTC. This encodes CSAWGGSSNEQFF.